Sequencing of this T cell receptor (beta chain) was carried out in a study of blood T cell repertoires in COVID-19. From germline, CDR1 is DFQATT and CDR2 SNEGSKA (reference sequence). With 3 bases removed from V and 8 bases from J, the gap between germline ends came to 17 bases. The CDR3 is made up of 14 amino acids. Libraries were prepared by immunoSEQ multiplex PCR; TCRdb keeps only in-frame clonotypes and omits some of them. Of 250,000 to 300,000 clones in the sample, roughly 85% were seen once. Sequenced input: PBMCs or T cells enriched from blood (not recorded which). V and J are TRBV20-1 and TRBJ2-1, with D possibly being TRBD2 (6 bases). This receptor was identified in a man aged 40-49 years who had been exposed to COVID-19. The CDR3 loop is CSASSKGGAYEQFF. The CDR3 coding sequence is TGCAGTGCTAGTTCCAAGGGAGGCGCATATGAGCAGTTCTTC.